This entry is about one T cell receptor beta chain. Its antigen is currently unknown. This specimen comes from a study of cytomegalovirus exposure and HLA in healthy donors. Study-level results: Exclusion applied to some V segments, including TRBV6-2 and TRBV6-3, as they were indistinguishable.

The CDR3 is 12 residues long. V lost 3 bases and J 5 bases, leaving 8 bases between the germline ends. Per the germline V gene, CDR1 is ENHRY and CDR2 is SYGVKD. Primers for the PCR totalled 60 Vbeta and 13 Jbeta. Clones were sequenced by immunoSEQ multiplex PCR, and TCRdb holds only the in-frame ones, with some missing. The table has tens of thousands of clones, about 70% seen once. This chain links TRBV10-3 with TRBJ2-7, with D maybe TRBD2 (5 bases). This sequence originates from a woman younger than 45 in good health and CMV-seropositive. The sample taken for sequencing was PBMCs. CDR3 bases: TGTGCCATCAGTGAAGGACTCCACGAGCAGTACTTC. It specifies CAISEGLHEQYF.